This TCR beta chain derives from a study of control samples from healthy donors and cancer patients. Data came from immunoSEQ multiplex PCR; TCRdb stores just in-frame clones and leaves some out. The sample carries roughly 83,000 clones, roughly four fifths recorded once. This clone was observed once. This CDR3 region has 15 residues. The sequencing sample was made of blood. This sequence joins TRBV12-2 and TRBJ1-3. TRBV12-2 constitutes a pseudogene. The clonotype comes from a woman aged 55-70 years in good health. CDR3 DNA: TGTGCAAGTCGCTTCAAAAATGCGAGGGCAGACACCATATATTTT. This translates into CASRFKNARADTIYF.